One and the same sample provided the 30 T cell receptor beta chains below, sequenced in a study of OX40 agonist ivuxolimab in advanced cancers. Measured with immunoSEQ multiplex PCR; TCRdb has only the in-frame clones, and not every one. The sample gives around 79,000 clones, 70% to 90% of which show up once; under 0.75% is in the top ten. The sample here was CD4+ or CD8+ T cells sorted from blood, taken in a trial of the OX40 agonist ivuxolimab. The origin of the receptors is an adult with an advanced solid tumor such as melanoma, head and neck, liver or kidney cancer.

The chain employs TRBV27 and TRBJ2-1, with unresolved D. The germline CDR1 and CDR2 sequences are MNHEY and SMNVEV (reference sequence). There are 15 residues in the CDR3. Trimming cost V 1 base and J 0 bases, with 7 bases left between them. The CDR3 is CASSLLAYSYNEQFF. The CDR3 region has the DNA TGTGCCAGCAGTTTATTGGCGTACTCCTACAATGAGCAGTTCTTC.

The CDR3 DNA reads as TGTGCCAGCAGCTTGGTGTGGGGGACAGCAGTTTCACCCCTCCACTTT. Protein sequence: CASSLVWGTAVSPLHF. This sequence joins TRBV7-2 and TRBJ1-6; 7 bases are a match to TRBD1. The CDR3 loop spans 16 amino acids. Germline V gives CDR1 SGHTA, CDR2 FQGNSA. Trimming removed 3 bases from V and 9 bases from J; junction bases left unmatched: 11.

This chain links TRBV7-2 with TRBJ1-2, with D possibly matching TRBD1 (5 bases). V was pared by 4 bases and J by 7 bases, with 16 bases between. CDR3 length equals 14 residues. Germline loops: CDR1 SGHTA, CDR2 FQGNSA. The CDR3, as DNA: TGTGCCAGCAGCTCCGGTGGGGGACGGGGTGGCTACACCTTC. Residues: CASSSGGGRGGYTF.

The V and J genes are TRBV11-2 and TRBJ1-1; weak D call: TRBD1 (5 bases). Trimming pared 8 bases from V and 1 base from J, leaving 11 bases between. The CDR3 contains 13 residues. Looked up from germline, CDR1 is SGHAT and CDR2 is FQNNGV. For the CDR3, the DNA is TGTGCCAGCCAATCCGACAGGAACACTGAAGCTTTCTTT. Protein product: CASQSDRNTEAFF. Based on the CDR3 plus reference TRBV11-2 and TRBJ1-1, the full variable domain is EAGVAQSPRYKIIEKRQSVAFWCNPISGHATLYWYQQILGQGPKLLIQFQNNGVVDDSQLPKDRFSAERLKGVDSTLKIQPAKLEDSAVYLCASQSDRNTEAFFGQGTRLTVV.

The chain has TRBV4-3 and TRBJ1-1; D is ambiguous. The V end lost 4 bases, the J end lost 1 base, and 13 bases lay between the germline ends. Germline CDR1 is LGHNA and CDR2 is YSLEER. The CDR3 is 15 amino acids. The CDR3 loop is CASSPRLLENTEAFF. CDR3 sequence (DNA): TGCGCCAGCAGCCCACGTTTGCTGGAGAACACTGAAGCTTTCTTT.

J is TRBJ1-1 and V is TRBV28; D not certain. Trimming removed 4 bases at V and 6 bases at J, with 12 bases between. There are 13 residues in the CDR3. Germline CDR1 and CDR2: MDHEN and SYDVKM. The CDR3 protein is CASSSGLVSEAFF. CDR3 nucleotide sequence: TGTGCCAGCAGTTCCGGATTGGTATCTGAAGCTTTCTTT.

The chain recombines TRBV18 with TRBJ1-4; no firm D call. V lost 2 bases and J 1 base, leaving 11 bases between the germline ends. Germline CDR1 reads KGHSH; CDR2 reads LQKENI. The CDR3 extends over 16 amino acids. Here the CDR3 DNA reads TGTGCCAGCTCACCAGGTCGGGTCAGAACTAATGAAAAACTGTTTTTT. Translated: CASSPGRVRTNEKLFF.

This clone was found a few times. This chain uses TRBV7-2 with TRBJ2-3, with D possibly TRBD2 on 5 matching bases. Trimming took 5 bases from V and 0 from J, leaving 15 bases between them. The length of the CDR3 is 16 residues. Germline V CDR1 and CDR2: SGHTA, FQGNSA. CDR3 nucleotides: TGTGCCAGCAGCCTCCATGGGCTAGCTAGCACAGATACGCAGTATTTT. The encoded protein is CASSLHGLASTDTQYF.

V gene TRBV6-1 combines with J gene TRBJ2-5; a weak D match, TRBD1 (6 bases). This CDR3 region has 12 residues. Germline lookup yields CDR1 MNHNS and CDR2 SASEGT. Trimming pared 3 bases from V and 4 bases from J, leaving 6 bases between. CDR3 in DNA: TGTGCCAGCAGTGACAGGGGAGAGACCCAGTACTTC. This codes for CASSDRGETQYF.

The gene calls are TRBV25-1 and TRBJ2-4; 11 bases line up with TRBD2. With 2 bases clipped from V and 14 bases from J, the junction kept 17 bases outside the gene matches. This CDR3 is 17 amino acids long. The germline V gene encodes CDR1 MGHDK and CDR2 SYGVNS. The chain's CDR3 is CASSEPCEGLLAGGEYF. Written as DNA, the CDR3 is TGTGCCAGCAGTGAACCCTGCGAGGGTTTGCTAGCGGGGGGTGAGTACTTC.

V usage is TRBV7-2 and J usage is TRBJ2-5; D perhaps matches TRBD1 (6 bases). V shed 3 bases and J shed 5 bases, with 19 bases lying between them. Germline V gene lookup returns CDR1 SGHTA and CDR2 FQGNSA. The CDR3 is 16 residues long. The CDR3 nucleotides read TGTGCCAGCAGCTTCGGGGCGACAGGAGTCGGGGAGACCCAGTACTTC. It is translated as CASSFGATGVGETQYF.

The chain joins TRBV10-1 to TRBJ2-3, with 8 bases identical to TRBD2. Germline V gene data show CDR1 as WNHNN and CDR2 as SYGVQD (reference sequence). The CDR3 length is 13 residues. With V trimmed by 9 bases and J by 7 bases, 9 bases remained unmatched. CDR3 nucleotides: TGCGCCAGTGGGAGATTAGCGGGGCATACGCAGTATTTT. Translation gives CASGRLAGHTQYF.

Only one count was recorded for this clone. This chain links TRBV4-2 with TRBJ1-2, with 7 nucleotides matching TRBD1. Trimming cost V 1 base and J 2 bases; bases outside gene matches: 10. Germline CDR1 reads LGHNA; CDR2 reads YNFKEQ. The CDR3 sequence is 17 residues long. CDR3 protein: CASSQVRQGTLNYGYTF. The CDR3 nucleotides read TGTGCCAGCAGCCAAGTTCGACAGGGCACGCTCAACTATGGCTACACCTTC.

This clone was found a few times. CDR3 DNA sequence: TGTGCCAGCTCCGAGGGGGGTAGTGCTTTCTTT. Residues: CASSEGGSAFF. The gene calls are TRBV2 and TRBJ1-1; TRBD1 is a possible D gene (6 bases). The CDR3 totals 11 residues. V gave up 8 bases and J gave up 11 bases, with 15 bases separating them. CDR1 and CDR2 from the germline V gene are SNHLY and FYNNEI. Full variable domain (rest looked up from reference TRBV2 and TRBJ1-1): EPEVTQTPSHQVTQMGQEVILRCVPISNHLYFYWYRQILGQKVEFLVSFYNNEISEKSEIFDDQFSVERPDGSNFTLKIRSTKLEDSAMYFCASSEGGSAFFGQGTRLTVV.

The chain couples TRBV30 to TRBJ1-6, with a weak D call TRBD1 (5 bases). The V end was cut by 3 bases, the J end by 10 bases, with 19 bases between. The CDR3 runs 15 residues. Germline loops: CDR1 GTSNPN, CDR2 SVGIG (reference sequence). CDR3 in DNA: TGTGCCTGGAGAACACCGGGACTCACTGGGTCACCCCTCCACTTT. This codes for CAWRTPGLTGSPLHF.

The chain has TRBV7-9 and TRBJ1-5, with unresolved D. V was clipped by 5 bases and J by 2 bases, with 7 bases between them. CDR3 length: 13 residues. In germline, CDR1 is SEHNR, CDR2 FQNEAQ (reference sequence). In DNA form, the CDR3 reads TGTGCCAGCAGCCAGATGGGCAATCAGCCCCAGCATTTT. It codes for CASSQMGNQPQHF.

This clone came up once. J is TRBJ2-1 and V is TRBV12-5, with 14 bases identical to TRBD2. Looked up from germline, CDR1 is LGHNT and CDR2 is FRNRAP. CDR3 length: 17 residues. V shed 7 bases and J 0 bases; nucleotides not matched to a gene: 5. The CDR3 is CASVRTSGGSSYNEQFF. Written as DNA, the CDR3 is TGTGCTAGTGTTCGGACTAGCGGGGGGAGCTCCTACAATGAGCAGTTCTTC.

This clone was counted at least ten times. V is TRBV6-6 and J is TRBJ2-2, with D unclear. Germline lookup yields CDR1 MNHNY and CDR2 SVGAGI (reference sequence). Trimming took off 4 bases at V and 8 bases at J, with 11 bases between the two ends. The CDR3 is 13 amino acids. CDR3 DNA sequence: TGTGCCAGCAGTTGGTCCCAGGCAGGGGAGCTGTTTTTT. It encodes CASSWSQAGELFF.

The chain recombines TRBV6-5 with TRBJ1-3; D gene uncertain. V was pared by 8 bases and J by 4 bases, with 15 bases between. CDR3 size: 14 residues. CDR1 and CDR2 from the germline V gene are MNHEY and SVGAGI. This CDR3 reads CASGSGLTGNTIYF. CDR3 sequence (DNA): TGTGCCAGCGGGTCAGGTTTAACCGGAAACACCATATATTTT.

This chain joins TRBV25-1 and TRBJ2-3; 8 nucleotides line up with TRBD2. CDR3 size: 15 residues. Trimming took 6 bases from V and 6 from J; bases not matched to a gene: 11. Germline CDR1 MGHDK, CDR2 SYGVNS. CDR3 loop: CASRARRGAGDTQYF. CDR3 DNA sequence: TGTGCCAGCAGAGCTCGGCGGGGGGCCGGGGATACGCAGTATTTT.

The chain joins TRBV7-9 to TRBJ1-1, with 7 nucleotides matching TRBD1. J gave up 0 bases and V 6 bases, and 13 bases lay outside the gene matches. The CDR3 covers 17 residues. Germline values: CDR1 SEHNR, CDR2 FQNEAQ (reference sequence). The DNA for the CDR3 is TGTGCCAGCAGTCCGACAGGGACAGTCAATTTGAACACTGAAGCTTTCTTT. Protein product: CASSPTGTVNLNTEAFF.

The chain uses TRBV6-5 and TRBJ1-3, with D unclear. CDR1 is MNHEY, CDR2 SVGAGI, per germline. V lost 2 bases and J lost 3, with 5 bases in between. This CDR3 region has 13 residues. As DNA, the CDR3 is TGTGCCAGCAGTTACGCAAATGGAAACACCATATATTTT. Translated, it gives CASSYANGNTIYF.

The chain recombines TRBV19 with TRBJ2-1; 9 nucleotides agree with TRBD2. With 3 bases clipped from V and 7 bases from J, the junction kept 13 bases outside the gene matches. The CDR3 length is 17 residues. Germline V gene sequence: CDR1 LNHDA, CDR2 SQIVND (reference sequence). CDR3 sequence (DNA): TGTGCCAGTAGTATTGACGCGGCGGGGGGGATGACTAATGAGCAGTTCTTC. Protein product: CASSIDAAGGMTNEQFF.

J is TRBJ2-6 and V is TRBV5-6, with 8 bases aligning to TRBD1. With V trimmed by 6 bases and J by 1 base, 15 bases remained unmatched. The CDR3 has 19 amino acids. From germline, CDR1 is SGHDT and CDR2 YYEEEE. CDR3 in amino acids: CASTGSAGGKVSGANVLTF. CDR3 in DNA: TGTGCCAGCACAGGTAGCGCAGGGGGCAAAGTATCTGGGGCCAACGTCCTGACTTTC.

The CDR3 protein is CASSPGTGSGYTF. The CDR3 DNA reads as TGTGCCAGCAGCCCAGGGACAGGGTCTGGCTACACCTTC. V gene TRBV9 combines with J gene TRBJ1-2; 9 positions agree with TRBD1. V shed 4 bases and J 7 bases; nucleotides not matched to a gene: 5. Per germline, CDR1 SGDLS and CDR2 YYNGEE. The CDR3 has 13 residues.

The CDR3 bases are TGTGCCACCAGCGTAAGACTAGCGGGGGCGGGGGCTACGCAGTATTTT. Protein: CATSVRLAGAGATQYF. The rearrangement uses TRBV15 and TRBJ2-3; 12 nucleotides line up with TRBD2. This CDR3 region has 16 residues. Germline CDR1 reads LNHNV; CDR2 reads YYDKDF (reference sequence). The ends lost 5 bases at V and 8 bases at J; junction bases unmatched: 11.

This chain connects TRBV10-2 to TRBJ2-3; D might be TRBD1 or TRBD2, each matching 5 bases. Per the germline V gene, CDR1 is WSHSY and CDR2 is SAAADI. V was shortened by 10 bases and J by 2 bases, with 22 bases between the two germline ends. The CDR3 runs 16 residues. CDR3 sequence: CATTSVPSGPTDTQYF. In DNA, the CDR3 is TGCGCCACTACCTCGGTCCCCTCGGGGCCCACAGATACGCAGTATTTT.

The CDR3 DNA sequence: TGTGCCAGCAGCCCTGACCGGCCCCTCCACTTT. It specifies CASSPDRPLHF. The chain joins TRBV6-6 to TRBJ1-6, with no clear D. Germline CDR1 MNHNY, CDR2 SVGAGI (reference sequence). V gave up 6 bases and J gave up 13 bases, with 10 bases separating them. The CDR3 covers 11 residues.

The rearrangement links TRBV7-2 to TRBJ1-2; 10 bases line up with TRBD1. In germline, CDR1 is SGHTA, CDR2 FQGNSA. The CDR3 covers 15 residues. With V trimmed by 2 bases and J by 3 bases, 3 bases remained unmatched. Here the CDR3 reads CASSLTGTGDYGYTF. CDR3 nucleotide sequence: TGTGCCAGCAGCTTAACCGGGACAGGGGACTATGGCTACACCTTC.

The chain carries TRBV29-1 and TRBJ2-5, with D hard to call. Germline lookup yields CDR1 SQVTM and CDR2 ANQGSEA. This CDR3 contains 12 residues. V shed 4 bases and J shed 1 base, with 7 bases lying between them. The CDR3 loop reads CSVGGSQETQYF. DNA of the CDR3: TGCAGCGTTGGAGGCAGCCAAGAGACCCAGTACTTC.